This T cell receptor beta chain was retrieved from a study of blood T cell repertoires in COVID-19. Whole-study context: Samples representing acute and convalescent COVID-19 were sourced from the United States, Italy and Spain. From T cells, B-cell-depleted T cells, or PBMCs came the material, which was cDNA or gDNA.

In the authors' workflow: Reference gene primer amplification gave nucleated cell count estimates. Generated by immunoSEQ multiplex PCR, the TCRdb table keeps only in-frame clones and is missing some. That table gives V, J and clone size, and the DNA gave D and trimming. The profile shows 85,000 to 110,000 clones, 87% of them singletons. The clonotype was recovered from a man in his fifties in a cohort sampled during active COVID-19. The sample was peripheral blood.

CDR3 coding DNA: TGCGCCAGCAGCCAAGGCTCTAGCGGGGGACCTAGCACCGGGGAGCTGTTTTTT. Residues: CASSQGSSGGPSTGELFF. The rearrangement links TRBV4-3 to TRBJ2-2, with 10 bases that match TRBD2. Germline V gene lookup returns CDR1 LGHNA and CDR2 YSLEER. The CDR3 is 18 amino acids. V shed 1 base and J 4 bases; nucleotides not matched to a gene: 9.